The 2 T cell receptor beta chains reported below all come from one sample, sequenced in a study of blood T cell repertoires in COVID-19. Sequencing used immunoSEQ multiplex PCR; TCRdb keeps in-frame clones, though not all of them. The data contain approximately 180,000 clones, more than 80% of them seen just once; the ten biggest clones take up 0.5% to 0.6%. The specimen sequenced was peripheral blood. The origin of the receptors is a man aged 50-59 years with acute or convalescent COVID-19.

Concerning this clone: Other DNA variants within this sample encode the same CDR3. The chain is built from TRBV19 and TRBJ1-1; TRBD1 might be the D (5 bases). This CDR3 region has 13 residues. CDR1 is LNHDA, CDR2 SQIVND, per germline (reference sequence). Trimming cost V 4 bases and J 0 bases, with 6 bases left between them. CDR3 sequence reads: CASSRQMNTEAFF. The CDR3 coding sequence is TGTGCCAGTAGTAGACAGATGAACACTGAAGCTTTCTTT.

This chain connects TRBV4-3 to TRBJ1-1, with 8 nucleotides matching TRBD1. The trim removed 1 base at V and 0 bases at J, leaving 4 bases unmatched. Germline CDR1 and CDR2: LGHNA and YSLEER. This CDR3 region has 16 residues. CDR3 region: CASSQGTGRMNTEAFF. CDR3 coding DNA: TGCGCCAGCAGCCAAGGGACAGGGAGGATGAACACTGAAGCTTTCTTT.